This is a list of T cell receptor beta chains from one sample in a study of shared clonotypes between healthy human individuals. Measured with immunoSEQ multiplex PCR; TCRdb has only the in-frame clones, and not every one. The sample has roughly 2 million clones; approximately 95% are singletons. Sequencing was carried out using naive CD4+ T cells sorted from blood. These receptors were obtained from a man aged 18 to 29 in good health. Both conserved end residues are part of each CDR3. The D gene is left open where the match is weak. Size values are once, few and many counts, or a class for expanded clones, and some rows have none.

d_call: NA
j_call: TRBJ1-1
v_call: TRBV29-1
clone_size: few
cdr3_nt: TGCAGCGTTTTGAATCCGGAAGCTTTCTTT
cdr3_aa: CSVLNPEAFF

d_call: NA
j_call: TRBJ1-2
v_call: TRBV25-1
clone_size: NA
cdr3_nt: TGTGCCAGCAGTACAGACGCTAACTATGGCTACACCTTC
cdr3_aa: CASSTDANYGYTF

d_call: NA
j_call: TRBJ1-6
v_call: TRBV19
clone_size: NA
cdr3_nt: TGTGCCACCCACCTTGGACAAGGTCGGTCACCCCTCCACTTT
cdr3_aa: CATHLGQGRSPLHF

d_call: NA
j_call: TRBJ1-3
v_call: TRBV5-6
clone_size: NA
cdr3_nt: TGTGCCAGCAGCTTGCAAGGGCCCTCTGGAAACACCATATATTTT
cdr3_aa: CASSLQGPSGNTIYF

d_call: NA
j_call: TRBJ2-7
v_call: TRBV5-6
clone_size: NA
cdr3_nt: TGTGCCAGCAGCTTGCCCCCGGGGGAGCAGTACTTC
cdr3_aa: CASSLPPGEQYF

d_call: TRBD1
j_call: TRBJ1-2
v_call: TRBV28
clone_size: NA
cdr3_nt: TGTGCCAGCTCCGTGACGGGACAGGGTCGTTATGGCTACACCTTC
cdr3_aa: CASSVTGQGRYGYTF

d_call: TRBD1
j_call: TRBJ1-1
v_call: TRBV4-3
clone_size: NA
cdr3_nt: TGCGCCAGCAGCCCTAAACCTACAGGGGCCGTTGAAGCTTTCTTT
cdr3_aa: CASSPKPTGAVEAFF

d_call: NA
j_call: TRBJ1-2
v_call: TRBV30
clone_size: NA
cdr3_nt: TGTGCCTGGGCCCCCGGCGACTATGGCTACACCTTC
cdr3_aa: CAWAPGDYGYTF

d_call: NA
j_call: TRBJ1-5
v_call: TRBV6-1
clone_size: NA
cdr3_nt: TGTGCCAGCAGTGAATCTCCAGGGAGAGGCAATCAGCCCCAGCATTTT
cdr3_aa: CASSESPGRGNQPQHF

d_call: TRBD2
j_call: TRBJ2-7
v_call: TRBV5-1
clone_size: NA
cdr3_nt: TGCGCCAGCAGCTTGGTCGGACGGGAGGGCCACGAGCAGTACTTC
cdr3_aa: CASSLVGREGHEQYF

d_call: NA
j_call: TRBJ1-6
v_call: TRBV11-2
clone_size: NA
cdr3_nt: TGTGCCAGCAGCTCACCCCTCCACTTT
cdr3_aa: CASSSPLHF

d_call: NA
j_call: TRBJ2-7
v_call: TRBV6-6
clone_size: NA
cdr3_nt: TGTGCCAGCAGTCCCGGGACGGTGAGCTCCTACGAGCAGTACTTC
cdr3_aa: CASSPGTVSSYEQYF

d_call: NA
j_call: TRBJ1-5
v_call: TRBV12-5
clone_size: NA
cdr3_nt: TGTGCTAGTGGTTTGGTCGCAGGGCATTACAATCAGCCCCAGCATTTT
cdr3_aa: CASGLVAGHYNQPQHF

d_call: NA
j_call: TRBJ2-5
v_call: TRBV5-8
clone_size: NA
cdr3_nt: TGTGCCAGCAGCCCGGTCCTATGGACCCAGTACTTC
cdr3_aa: CASSPVLWTQYF

d_call: NA
j_call: TRBJ1-2
v_call: TRBV4-3
clone_size: NA
cdr3_nt: TGCGCCAGCAGCCAATTGGTGTACTATGGCTACACCTTC
cdr3_aa: CASSQLVYYGYTF

d_call: NA
j_call: TRBJ2-7
v_call: TRBV6-5
clone_size: NA
cdr3_nt: TGTGCCAGCAGCATATATACGGGAGTCTCCTACGAGCAGTACTTC
cdr3_aa: CASSIYTGVSYEQYF

d_call: NA
j_call: TRBJ2-7
v_call: TRBV6-1
clone_size: NA
cdr3_nt: TGTGCCAGCAGGCAGCCCGGGACAACCTCCTACGAGCAGTACTTC
cdr3_aa: CASRQPGTTSYEQYF

d_call: NA
j_call: TRBJ1-2
v_call: TRBV2
clone_size: NA
cdr3_nt: TGTGCCAGCAAACCACACGGGACTGGCTACACCTTC
cdr3_aa: CASKPHGTGYTF

d_call: TRBD2
j_call: TRBJ2-7
v_call: TRBV10-3
clone_size: once
cdr3_nt: TGTGCCATCAGTGAAGGATCGGGGGGGCAGTACTTC
cdr3_aa: CAISEGSGGQYF

d_call: TRBD2
j_call: TRBJ2-2
v_call: TRBV10-3
clone_size: NA
cdr3_nt: TGTGCCTCGGGTCCATCCGGACTAGCGGGAGAGACCGGGGAGCTGTTTTTT
cdr3_aa: CASGPSGLAGETGELFF

d_call: NA
j_call: TRBJ1-6
v_call: TRBV23-1
clone_size: once
cdr3_nt: TGCGCCAGCAGTCAACCAGGACTCTCCTATAATTCACCCCTCCACTTT
cdr3_aa: CASSQPGLSYNSPLHF

d_call: NA
j_call: TRBJ1-1
v_call: TRBV27
clone_size: NA
cdr3_nt: TGTGCCAGCAGTTTTGGAGCGACAGCGAACACTGAAGCTTTCTTT
cdr3_aa: CASSFGATANTEAFF

d_call: NA
j_call: TRBJ2-2
v_call: TRBV29-1
clone_size: NA
cdr3_nt: TGCAGCGCTGGCCAAAGCGCGAACACCGGGGAGCTGTTTTTT
cdr3_aa: CSAGQSANTGELFF

d_call: NA
j_call: TRBJ2-3
v_call: TRBV2
clone_size: NA
cdr3_nt: TGTGCCAGCAAAGAAGGGGCGAGGGGGGGGACAGATACGCAGTATTTT
cdr3_aa: CASKEGARGGTDTQYF

d_call: NA
j_call: TRBJ2-1
v_call: TRBV6-5
clone_size: once
cdr3_nt: TGTGCCAGCAGTTACGTGAGGGGTAATGAGCAGTTCTTC
cdr3_aa: CASSYVRGNEQFF

d_call: NA
j_call: TRBJ2-3
v_call: TRBV5-4
clone_size: NA
cdr3_nt: TGTGCCAGCAGCTCCCGGGATACGCAGTATTTT
cdr3_aa: CASSSRDTQYF